A selection of T cell receptor beta chains follows, all from one sample in a study of CD4 T cell repertoires in COVID-19. Using immunoSEQ multiplex PCR, the repertoire was profiled, and TCRdb retains in-frame clones only, with some absent. The repertoire includes about 75,000 clones, 83% of them detected once, and approximately 0.55% sits in the top ten. The material was CD4+ T cells from peripheral blood, obtained after recovery from COVID-19. The receptor set was obtained from a human donor who had COVID-19. Both conserved end residues are part of each CDR3. D genes are given only for firm matches. Part of the rows lack a size; the others show once, few, many or a class for expanded clones.

clone_size	d_call	v_call	j_call	cdr3_nt	cdr3_aa
-	-	TRBV28	TRBJ2-5	TGTGCCAGCACCCCCTATAGCGGGACCCAGTACTTC	CASTPYSGTQYF
-	TRBD2	TRBV20-1	TRBJ2-5	TGCAGTGCTAGTCGGGGGGGGGCCATGGAGACCCAGTACTTC	CSASRGGAMETQYF
once	-	TRBV18	TRBJ2-7	TGTGCCAGCTCACTTAACCCGGGACTGCCCTCGAGCGAGCAGTACTTC	CASSLNPGLPSSEQYF
-	TRBD2	TRBV18	TRBJ2-1	TGTGCCAGCTCACCAGAACTAGCGGGCCTCAATGAGCAGTTCTTC	CASSPELAGLNEQFF
-	TRBD2	TRBV3-1/TRBV3-2	TRBJ2-1	TGTGCCAGCAGCCAGACGACTAGCGGGTTAAATGAGCAGTTCTTC	CASSQTTSGLNEQFF
-	-	TRBV28	TRBJ1-2	TGTGCCAGCAGTCGGGGCGAGGACTATGGCTACACCTTC	CASSRGEDYGYTF
-	-	TRBV3-1/TRBV3-2	TRBJ1-1	TGTGCCAGCAGCCGGGGACAAATGAACACTGAAGCTTTCTTT	CASSRGQMNTEAFF
once	-	TRBV30	TRBJ2-1	TGTGCCTGGTCCCGGGGGCCGCAGAGAGAGCAGTTCTTC	CAWSRGPQREQFF
-	-	TRBV19	TRBJ2-1	TGTGCCAGTAGCCAGGACAGCTCTCCCCAGTTCTTC	CASSQDSSPQFF
-	TRBD1	TRBV5-1	TRBJ1-3	TGCGCCAGCAGCTTGGAGAGCACAGGGGGCCCAGGAAACACCATATATTTT	CASSLESTGGPGNTIYF
-	TRBD1	TRBV5-1	TRBJ1-1	TGCGCCAGCAGCTCGCCGACAGGGGGCCCTTACACTGAAGCTTTCTTT	CASSSPTGGPYTEAFF
-	-	TRBV6-1	TRBJ2-7	TGTGCCAGCAGTGAAGGGGGCACTAACTACGAGCAGTACTTC	CASSEGGTNYEQYF
-	-	TRBV18	TRBJ2-3	TGTGCCAGCTCATTGAATTCCCAGGATACGCAGTATTTT	CASSLNSQDTQYF
-	TRBD2	TRBV30	TRBJ2-5	TGTGCCTGGAGGACGGGAACTAGCGGGAGGACAGAGACCCAGTACTTC	CAWRTGTSGRTETQYF